This TCR beta chain was sequenced for a study of identical twins. TCRdb re-called the 5' RACE reads with MiXCR, one entry per CDR3 protein. The repertoire consists of some 1,700,000 distinct CDR3 sequences, with about 31% occurring once and the leading ten covering under 0.35%. Trimming cost V 0 bases and J 0 bases, with 15 bases left between them. Germline loops: CDR1 MGHRA, CDR2 YSYEKL. The CDR3 loop spans 17 amino acids. Sequenced material: cord blood. This TCR was sampled from a newborn girl in good health. The rearrangement links TRBV4-1 to TRBJ2-7, with D perhaps TRBD2 (6 bases). The DNA for the CDR3 is TGCGCCAGCAGCCAAGATTGTTGCGGGACTCCCTCCTACGAGCAGTACTTC. Protein: CASSQDCCGTPSYEQYF.